This T cell receptor beta chain comes out of a study of cytomegalovirus exposure and HLA in healthy donors. PCR employed 60 Vbeta and 13 Jbeta primers. Profiled with immunoSEQ multiplex PCR; TCRdb holds only in-frame clones, not every one. The repertoire holds fewer than 350,000 clones, roughly 90% seen once, with approximately 2.4% in the top ten. Germline CDR1 is SGHRS and CDR2 is YFSETQ. V was cut by 0 bases and J by 1 base, with 7 bases left in between. This CDR3 contains 15 residues. Sequenced: PBMCs. The V and J genes are TRBV5-1 and TRBJ1-4; no reliable D call. This TCR derives from a woman aged 18-29 years in good health and CMV-seronegative. CDR3 nucleotide sequence: TGCGCCAGCAGCTTGGAAGGAGGAACTAATGAAAAACTGTTTTTT. This gives the protein CASSLEGGTNEKLFF.